This TCR beta chain appears in the sequencing data of a study of T-cell reconstitution after alpha-beta-depleted transplantation in children. The TCRbeta library was prepared with unique molecular identifiers. TCRdb re-called the PCR reads with MiXCR, one entry per CDR3 protein. The sample consists of some 440,000 distinct CDR3 sequences, 15% to 20% of them appearing once. Unmatched junction bases numbered 9, after V lost 3 bases and J lost 4 bases. The CDR3 extends over 16 amino acids. The study, taken as a whole, reports: Alpha-beta T cells present about two months after transplant were reported to originate from several hundred expanded graft clones. One year after transplant, T-cell counts and diversity came mostly from newly produced T cells.

This clonotype was seen more than once but under ten times. The antigen is undetermined. V gene TRBV12-3 or TRBV12-4 combines with J gene TRBJ2-7; 10 positions match TRBD1. Material: PBMCs, mostly from graft donor cells, obtained 360 days after TCRalphabeta/CD19-depleted stem cell transplant. The receptor was isolated from a boy younger than two who had a stem cell transplant for Wiskott-Aldrich syndrome, so the T cells may come from the graft donor. The CDR3 nucleotides read TGTGCCAGCAGTTTTCTGGAGACAGGGGGCTTATACGAGCAGTACTTC. Its translation: CASSFLETGGLYEQYF.